These 21 T cell receptor beta chains were sequenced from one sample in a study of cytomegalovirus exposure and HLA in healthy donors. Generated by immunoSEQ multiplex PCR, the TCRdb table keeps only in-frame clones and is missing some. The sample includes 150,000 to 200,000 clones, 86% of them seen just once. The sample taken for sequencing was PBMCs. The receptors come from a woman aged 18-29 years in good health and CMV-seronegative.

The V gene is TRBV4-1, the J gene TRBJ2-1; TRBD2 matches at 10 bases. This CDR3 has 15 amino acids. V shed 1 base and J 4 bases; nucleotides not matched to a gene: 1. In germline, CDR1 is MGHRA, CDR2 YSYEKL. CDR3 region: CASSQVLAGYNEQFF. Here the CDR3 DNA reads TGCGCCAGCAGCCAAGTACTAGCGGGGTACAATGAGCAGTTCTTC.

This clone was seen only once. The CDR3 loop is CASSHTGAYNEQFF. The CDR3 nucleotides read TGTGCCAGCAGCCATACGGGGGCCTACAATGAGCAGTTCTTC. V and J are TRBV14 and TRBJ2-1; tentatively, D is TRBD2 (6 bases). V was clipped by 3 bases and J by 2 bases, with 8 bases between them. CDR3 size: 14 residues. Germline loops: CDR1 SGHDN, CDR2 FVKESK.

The chain employs TRBV7-8 and TRBJ2-1; D unclear. This CDR3 is 17 amino acids long. The V gene lost 4 bases and the J gene lost 4 bases, with 20 bases spanning the gap. Germline V gene data show CDR1 as SGHVS and CDR2 as FQNEAQ. Here the CDR3 DNA reads TGTGCCAGCAGCTCTGGAAGGTGGATTAGCCGTTACAATGAGCAGTTCTTC. This gives the protein CASSSGRWISRYNEQFF. Complete variable domain (other parts from reference TRBV7-8 and TRBJ2-1): GAGVSQSPRYKVAKRGQDVALRCDPISGHVSLFWYQQALGQGPEFLTYFQNEAQLDKSGLPSDRFFAERPEGSVSTLKIQRTQQEDSAVYLCASSSGRWISRYNEQFFGPGTRLTVL.

V usage is TRBV7-3 and J usage is TRBJ2-7; 11 bases fit TRBD1. J gave up 9 bases and V 4 bases, and 11 bases lay outside the gene matches. CDR3 length: 15 amino acids. Germline V gene lookup returns CDR1 SGHTA and CDR2 FQGTGA. The CDR3 loop is CASSSSGTGGVAQYF. CDR3 in DNA: TGTGCCAGCAGCTCCTCCGGGACAGGGGGGGTGGCGCAGTACTTC.

The chain couples TRBV15 to TRBJ1-2, with a possible D match to TRBD1 (6 bases). The ends were cut back, 4 bases at V and 5 bases at J, with 29 bases in the middle. Germline values: CDR1 LNHNV, CDR2 YYDKDF (reference sequence). This CDR3 has 19 amino acids. CDR3 sequence (DNA): TGTGCCACCAGCACTGAGAGGGCACAGGTTGGGGGCAAGGAGTATGGCTACACCTTC. This encodes CATSTERAQVGGKEYGYTF. The full variable domain, rest sourced from reference TRBV15 and TRBJ1-2, is DAMVIQNPRYQVTQFGKPVTLSCSQTLNHNVMYWYQQKSSQAPKLLFHYYDKDFNNEADTPDNFQSRRPNTSFCFLDIRSPGLGDTAMYLCATSTERAQVGGKEYGYTFGSGTRLTVV.

The CDR3 region has the DNA TGCGCCAGCAGCTTTCGGACAGGGGGCGCGGTAGGCACTGAAGCTTTCTTT. Residues: CASSFRTGGAVGTEAFF. The chain couples TRBV5-1 to TRBJ1-1; 11 bases map to TRBD1. Germline CDR1 reads SGHRS; CDR2 reads YFSETQ. Trimming removed 2 bases from V and 4 bases from J; junction bases left unmatched: 10. This CDR3 region has 17 residues.

The V and J genes are TRBV28 and TRBJ2-7, with TRBD1 identical over 7 bases. This CDR3 is 14 amino acids long. The V gene end was trimmed by 4 bases and the J gene end by 2 bases; junction bases not matched to a gene: 5. The germline V gene has CDR1 MDHEN and CDR2 SYDVKM. CDR3 region: CASSSAGTAYEQYF. The CDR3 coding sequence is TGTGCCAGCAGTTCCGCCGGGACAGCCTACGAGCAGTACTTC.

This clone was detected once. The chain couples TRBV6-5 to TRBJ2-1, with D maybe TRBD2 (5 bases). The ends were cut back, 5 bases at V and 9 bases at J, with 17 bases in the middle. CDR1 and CDR2 from the germline V gene are MNHEY and SVGAGI. The CDR3 is 14 residues long. Written as DNA, the CDR3 is TGTGCCAGCAGTCCCCACCCCGGGCGGGCTGAGCAGTTCTTC. As protein: CASSPHPGRAEQFF.

The rearrangement links TRBV30 to TRBJ2-7; no clear D. Germline CDR1 reads GTSNPN; CDR2 reads SVGIG (reference sequence). CDR3 length: 12 amino acids. Between the trimmed V and J ends, which lost 2 bases and 0 bases, there was a span of 5 bases. CDR3 DNA sequence: TGTGCCTGGAGTAAGAGCTCCTACGAGCAGTACTTC. Residues: CAWSKSSYEQYF.

The rearrangement links TRBV11-2 to TRBJ2-5, with D unclear. Germline V gives CDR1 SGHAT, CDR2 FQNNGV. V was pared by 1 base and J by 5 bases, with 8 bases between. This CDR3 is built from 13 residues. CDR3 sequence: CASSLVKEETQYF. Here the CDR3 DNA reads TGTGCCAGCAGCTTAGTAAAGGAGGAGACCCAGTACTTC.

This clone was seen a single time. The rearrangement links TRBV6-1 to TRBJ1-5, with 7 positions matching TRBD1. Trimming removed 7 bases from V and 0 bases from J; junction bases left unmatched: 6. Germline values: CDR1 MNHNS, CDR2 SASEGT. The CDR3 contains 15 residues. CDR3 nucleotide sequence: TGTGCCAGCATCAGGGGACAGTCTAGCAATCAGCCCCAGCATTTT. Its protein is CASIRGQSSNQPQHF.

This clone has just one count. The chain has TRBV2 and TRBJ1-3, with D unresolved. Looked up from germline, CDR1 is SNHLY and CDR2 is FYNNEI. V gave up 1 base and J gave up 0 bases, with 7 bases separating them. CDR3 length equals 15 residues. This chain's CDR3 is CASSEGGSSGNTIYF. The CDR3 DNA reads as TGTGCCAGCAGTGAAGGCGGAAGCTCTGGAAACACCATATATTTT.

The chain couples TRBV19 to TRBJ1-2, with D possibly matching TRBD1 (5 bases). The CDR3 is 13 residues long. Germline V gene data show CDR1 as LNHDA and CDR2 as SQIVND (reference sequence). Trimming took off 7 bases at V and 5 bases at J, with 14 bases between the two ends. Written as DNA, the CDR3 is TGTGCCAGTAATACCGCGGGGGGATATGGCTACACCTTC. Its protein product is CASNTAGGYGYTF. The complete variable domain, with remaining parts taken from reference TRBV19 and TRBJ1-2, reads DGGITQSPKYLFRKEGQNVTLSCEQNLNHDAMYWYRQDPGQGLRLIYYSQIVNDFQKGDIAEGYSVSREKKESFPLTVTSAQKNPTAFYLCASNTAGGYGYTFGSGTRLTVV.

Only a few counts were recorded for this clone. The chain joins TRBV10-3 to TRBJ2-7; D call uncertain. CDR1 ENHRY and CDR2 SYGVKD come from the germline V gene. This CDR3 is built from 14 residues. V lost 7 bases to trimming and J lost 0 bases, with 13 bases between them. CDR3 loop: CAITKDRSSYEQYF. The CDR3 DNA is TGTGCCATCACCAAAGACCGGAGCTCCTACGAGCAGTACTTC.

This chain uses TRBV5-6 with TRBJ2-7, with D perhaps matching TRBD1 (6 bases). The CDR3 contains 14 residues. Germline V gene data show CDR1 as SGHDT and CDR2 as YYEEEE. Trimming cost V 1 base and J 4 bases, with 12 bases left between them. CDR3 nucleotides: TGTGCCAGCAGCTTGTTGTACAGGGTGTACGAGCAGTACTTC. Its protein is CASSLLYRVYEQYF. Full variable domain (rest looked up from reference TRBV5-6 and TRBJ2-7): DAGVTQSPTHLIKTRGQQVTLRCSPKSGHDTVSWYQQALGQGPQFIFQYYEEEERQRGNFPDRFSGHQFPNYSSELNVNALLLGDSALYLCASSLLYRVYEQYFGPGTRLTVT.

This clone was seen only a few times. The chain couples TRBV19 to TRBJ1-1; D is possibly TRBD1 (6 bases). This CDR3 comprises 14 residues. CDR1 is LNHDA, CDR2 SQIVND, per germline (reference sequence). V was pared by 5 bases and J by 4 bases, with 14 bases between. The CDR3 DNA is TGTGCCAGTAGTCCTCAGGGGATCGGCACTGAAGCTTTCTTT. It specifies CASSPQGIGTEAFF.

The V gene is TRBV12-5, the J gene TRBJ2-1; TRBD2 agrees at 10 bases. CDR1 and CDR2 (germline): LGHNT, FRNRAP. V shed 2 bases, J shed 7 bases, and the junction held 14 bases outside the gene matches. The CDR3 runs 18 residues. This CDR3 is CASGLRPVASGRRNEQFF. In DNA form, the CDR3 reads TGTGCTAGTGGTTTGCGGCCGGTGGCTAGCGGGAGAAGGAATGAGCAGTTCTTC.

The rearrangement joins TRBV4-1 to TRBJ2-1; 8 bases line up with TRBD2. V lost 1 base to trimming and J lost 6 bases; unmatched junction nucleotides: 8. The germline gives CDR1 MGHRA, CDR2 YSYEKL. There are 16 residues in the CDR3. The CDR3 DNA sequence: TGCGCCAGCAGCCAAGGAGTGAGCGGGAGAAGCAATGAGCAGTTCTTC. Its protein product is CASSQGVSGRSNEQFF.

This chain connects TRBV5-6 to TRBJ2-3; 14 bases map to TRBD2. CDR3 length: 16 amino acids. Germline V gene data show CDR1 as SGHDT and CDR2 as YYEEEE. The J segment lost 2 bases and the V segment lost 4 bases, leaving 3 bases of the junction unmatched. The CDR3 is CASSRGLAGVTDTQYF. In DNA, the CDR3 is TGTGCCAGCAGCAGGGGACTAGCGGGGGTCACAGATACGCAGTATTTT. The whole variable domain, remainder taken from reference TRBV5-6 and TRBJ2-3, is DAGVTQSPTHLIKTRGQQVTLRCSPKSGHDTVSWYQQALGQGPQFIFQYYEEEERQRGNFPDRFSGHQFPNYSSELNVNALLLGDSALYLCASSRGLAGVTDTQYFGPGTRLTVL.

The chain couples TRBV18 to TRBJ2-7, with 7 bases matching TRBD1. The CDR3 loop spans 15 amino acids. V shed 2 bases and J 5 bases; nucleotides not matched to a gene: 9. The V gene's germline CDR1 is KGHSH and CDR2 LQKENI. The CDR3 nucleotides read TGTGCCAGCTCACCAACAGGGGTCTGGGGTAACGAGCAGTACTTC. It encodes CASSPTGVWGNEQYF.

This clone came up a few times. The V call is TRBV14, the J call TRBJ2-2; D is unclear. CDR1 is SGHDN and CDR2 is FVKESK in the germline V gene. The ends were cut back, 2 bases at V and 8 bases at J, with 15 bases in the middle. The CDR3 is 15 residues long. This CDR3 reads CASSQNTGGGGELFF. In DNA form, the CDR3 reads TGTGCCAGCAGCCAAAACACCGGCGGTGGAGGGGAGCTGTTTTTT.